A single sample gave rise to the 13 T cell receptor beta chains below, sequenced in a study of beta chain features in type 1 diabetes. The study reverse transcribed the entire isolated RNA, so it sequenced expressed TCRB transcripts. The table came from immunoSEQ multiplex PCR; TCRdb's copy has only in-frame clones and leaves some out. The sample lists 680,000 or so clones; roughly 15% were seen once. Material: naive CD4+ T cells from blood. The source of these receptors is a man aged 18 to 29 in good health.

This clone was seen only a few times. This rearrangement joins TRBV15 to TRBJ1-1; D perhaps matches TRBD1 (5 bases). Per the germline V gene, CDR1 is LNHNV and CDR2 is YYDKDF (reference sequence). This CDR3 has 17 amino acids. Trimming removed 5 bases from V and 0 bases from J, with 19 bases in between. As DNA, the CDR3 is TGTGCCACCAGCCCGTCAGGGAATGTGGGAATGAACACTGAAGCTTTCTTT. Encoded protein: CATSPSGNVGMNTEAFF.

V and J are TRBV19 and TRBJ2-1; D call uncertain. The CDR3 consists of 11 residues. Germline-derived CDR1 and CDR2 are LNHDA and SQIVND (reference sequence). V was clipped by 3 bases and J by 11 bases, with 8 bases between them. CDR3 in amino acids: CASSISLQQFF. Written as DNA, the CDR3 is TGTGCCAGTAGTATTTCATTACAGCAGTTCTTC.

The chain employs TRBV5-1 and TRBJ2-1; 10 bases are a match to TRBD1. After removal of 7 bases from V and 9 bases from J, the junction contained 7 bases not matched to a gene. The CDR3 has 13 residues. Looked up from germline, CDR1 is SGHRS and CDR2 is YFSETQ. CDR3 amino acids: CASFGQGGIEQFF. CDR3 in DNA: TGCGCCAGCTTCGGACAGGGGGGGATTGAGCAGTTCTTC.

The chain carries TRBV5-6 and TRBJ1-1; weak D call: TRBD1 (6 bases). Germline lookup yields CDR1 SGHDT and CDR2 YYEEEE. The CDR3 covers 15 residues. Trimming took 0 bases from V and 12 from J, leaving 21 bases between them. The CDR3 region is CASSLDELRQGFTFF. In DNA, the CDR3 is TGTGCCAGCAGCTTGGACGAACTTAGGCAGGGGTTTACTTTCTTT.

V and J are TRBV15 and TRBJ2-1; no definite D call. The CDR3 is 15 amino acids. In germline, CDR1 is LNHNV, CDR2 YYDKDF (reference sequence). Trimming cost V 0 bases and J 6 bases, with 12 bases left between them. CDR3 DNA: TGTGCCACCAGCAGAGATGGGATTAGCACCAATGAGCAGTTCTTC. This gives the protein CATSRDGISTNEQFF.

For the CDR3, the DNA is TGTGCCAGCAGCCCGGGTTTGGGCACTGAAGCTTTCTTT. It codes for CASSPGLGTEAFF. This chain links TRBV9 with TRBJ1-1; no definite D call. CDR1 and CDR2 from the germline V gene are SGDLS and YYNGEE. The CDR3 contains 13 residues. V lost 4 bases and J lost 4, with 11 bases in between.

The CDR3 DNA is TGCGCCAGCAGCCAAGAGGTATTGAGGACGCTAGCCAAAAACATTCAGTACTTC. Protein product: CASSQEVLRTLAKNIQYF. The chain couples TRBV4-1 to TRBJ2-4, with D unresolved. V lost 0 bases and J lost 0, with 15 bases in between. This CDR3 spans 18 amino acids. Germline CDR1 reads MGHRA; CDR2 reads YSYEKL.

This clone appeared a few times. V is TRBV11-1 and J is TRBJ1-6; D not certain. V lost 0 bases to trimming and J lost 9 bases, with 6 bases between them. Per the germline V gene, CDR1 is SGHAT and CDR2 is FQDESV (reference sequence). The CDR3 covers 13 residues. The CDR3 protein is CASSLAGSSPLHF. The CDR3 DNA reads TGTGCCAGCAGCTTAGCCGGGAGTTCACCCCTCCACTTT.

The chain combines TRBV19 with TRBJ2-7; the D call may be TRBD1 or TRBD2 (5 bases each). Trimming removed 6 bases from V and 4 bases from J, with 16 bases in between. The CDR3 runs 14 residues. CDR1 is LNHDA and CDR2 is SQIVND in the germline V gene (reference sequence). CDR3 DNA: TGTGCCAGTAGAAAGGGGACGGATACATACGAGCAGTACTTC. Translated: CASRKGTDTYEQYF.

Note on this clone: A much larger clone sits a single nucleotide away, making a read error possible. Different DNA sequences within this sample yield the same CDR3. V gene TRBV6-5 combines with J gene TRBJ2-7; no definite D call. Germline CDR1 MNHEY, CDR2 SVGAGI. Trimming pared 4 bases from V and 3 bases from J, leaving 4 bases between. The length of the CDR3 is 11 residues. Here the CDR3 DNA reads TGTGCCAGCAGTTCAAACTACGAGCAGTACTTC. This translates into CASSSNYEQYF.

The chain joins TRBV4-3 to TRBJ2-7; D unclear. Trimming shortened V by 1 base and J by 6 bases, and 19 bases separated the two germline ends. Germline CDR1 and CDR2: LGHNA and YSLEER. The CDR3 runs to 16 residues. CDR3 nucleotide sequence: TGCGCCAGCAGCCAAGGATCCCAGTCTGTTTTTCCCGAGCAGTACTTC. This sequence encodes CASSQGSQSVFPEQYF.

This clone has only a few counts. The rearrangement links TRBV6-1 to TRBJ2-7; D possibly corresponds to TRBD2 (6 bases). The CDR3 totals 13 residues. In germline, CDR1 is MNHNS, CDR2 SASEGT. Trimming took off 7 bases at V and 0 bases at J, with 10 bases between the two ends. The CDR3 DNA reads TGTGCCAGCAACCAGCGGGCCTCCTACGAGCAGTACTTC. Amino acids: CASNQRASYEQYF.

The chain recombines TRBV28 with TRBJ2-2, with D unresolved. Per germline, CDR1 MDHEN and CDR2 SYDVKM. The CDR3 runs to 13 residues. V lost 5 bases and J lost 8, with 12 bases in between. CDR3 amino acids: CASSVEPIGELFF. The DNA of the CDR3 is TGTGCCAGCAGTGTCGAGCCGATTGGGGAGCTGTTTTTT.